The 8 T cell receptor beta chains presented below share a single source sample, sequenced in a study of cytomegalovirus exposure and HLA in healthy donors. PCR used 60 Vbeta primers and 13 Jbeta primers. Using immunoSEQ multiplex PCR, the repertoire was profiled, and TCRdb retains in-frame clones only, with some absent. Here the sample spans about 130,000 clones, more than 80% being singletons. The sample taken for sequencing was PBMCs. These receptors were obtained from a woman in her twenties or thirties in good health and CMV-seropositive.

The V call is TRBV7-9, the J call TRBJ1-2, with D possibly matching TRBD1 (6 bases). Per germline, CDR1 SEHNR and CDR2 FQNEAQ (reference sequence). Trimming cost V 4 bases and J 1 base, with 10 bases left between them. The CDR3 consists of 14 residues. This CDR3 is CASSYAGVNYGYTF. DNA for the CDR3: TGTGCCAGCAGCTACGCAGGGGTTAACTATGGCTACACCTTC.

This clone was seen just once. DNA of the CDR3: TGTGCCAGCAGTGGGGTCCAGACAGGGGTGAATGAGCAGTTCTTC. Protein: CASSGVQTGVNEQFF. The rearrangement uses TRBV28 and TRBJ2-1; 8 bases line up with TRBD1. This CDR3 contains 15 residues. Germline lookup yields CDR1 MDHEN and CDR2 SYDVKM. V gave up 5 bases and J gave up 7 bases; unmatched junction bases: 10.

J is TRBJ2-4 and V is TRBV10-3; 9 bases line up with TRBD1. Trimming removed 0 bases from V and 6 bases from J; junction bases left unmatched: 3. The CDR3 is 15 residues long. Germline loops: CDR1 ENHRY, CDR2 SYGVKD. The CDR3 DNA sequence: TGTGCCATCAGTGAGTCGGACAGGGGTGGAAACATTCAGTACTTC. This encodes CAISESDRGGNIQYF.

Here the CDR3 reads CASSTLGLLQETQYF. CDR3 nucleotides: TGTGCCAGCAGTACCCTGGGACTACTCCAAGAGACCCAGTACTTC. V usage is TRBV2 and J usage is TRBJ2-5; the match to TRBD2 covers 7 bases. The CDR3 consists of 15 residues. J gave up 1 base and V 5 bases, and 7 bases lay outside the gene matches. Germline values: CDR1 SNHLY, CDR2 FYNNEI.

J is TRBJ2-7 and V is TRBV5-5, with no clear D. The germline CDR1 and CDR2 sequences are SGHKS and YYEKEE (reference sequence). V was cut by 1 base and J by 2 bases, with 7 bases left in between. The CDR3 has 13 amino acids. CDR3 DNA sequence: TGTGCCAGCAGCTTGACAGCCACCTACGAGCAGTACTTC. Amino acid sequence: CASSLTATYEQYF.

The gene calls are TRBV11-3 and TRBJ1-1; no clear D gene. With 4 bases removed from V and 3 bases from J, the gap between germline ends came to 9 bases. CDR3 length: 13 residues. Germline V CDR1 and CDR2: SGHNT, YENEEA. The CDR3 is CASSSDRDTEAFF. DNA of the CDR3: TGTGCCAGCAGCTCCGACCGGGACACTGAAGCTTTCTTT.

The rearrangement joins TRBV6-1 to TRBJ1-1, with D uncertain. The CDR3 is 11 residues long. The germline V and J ends were trimmed by 7 bases and 1 base, with 4 bases remaining between them. The germline CDR1 and CDR2 sequences are MNHNS and SASEGT. In nucleotides, the CDR3 is TGTGCCAGCATACAGAACACTGAAGCTTTCTTT. Protein: CASIQNTEAFF.

The chain combines TRBV28 with TRBJ1-2, with D possibly matching TRBD1 (6 bases). CDR3 length: 14 residues. Trimming took 3 bases from V and 3 from J, leaving 11 bases between them. The germline gives CDR1 MDHEN, CDR2 SYDVKM. The CDR3 DNA is TGTGCCAGCAGTTTTACGGGGGGCGACTATGGCTACACCTTC. It codes for CASSFTGGDYGYTF.